Described below is a single T cell receptor (beta chain) sequence and its context. Its target is unknown. Used for diagnoses were clinical symptoms, serum thyroxine and TRAb, thyroid ultrasound and orbital computed tomography. Amplification of TCR beta CDR3 regions used RNA as the template. A set of HTBI primers served as the primers for a first-round RT-PCR of the TCR CDR3. TCRdb recomputed calls from the multiplex PCR reads with MiXCR, one row per CDR3 protein. Of some 490,000 distinct CDR3 sequences in the sample, 20% to 25% were seen once. This sample is part of a study of T cells in Graves' hyperthyroidism and ophthalmopathy. CDR1 is DFQATT and CDR2 is SNEGSKA in the germline V gene (reference sequence). This CDR3 is 13 amino acids long. Trimming removed 8 bases from V and 1 base from J, with 14 bases in between. The study's findings and limits: Ophthalmopathy onset followed model prediction by a median around 6.6 months. Separation of ophthalmopathy from stable hyperthyroidism was achieved by a 13 V-J model.

This TCR was sampled from a woman between 70 and 85 years old with Graves' ophthalmopathy. The sequenced material came from blood. This chain joins TRBV20-1 and TRBJ2-5, with a tentative D call TRBD2 (6 bases). The CDR3 loop is CSWARGSQETQYF. The CDR3 DNA sequence: TGCAGTTGGGCGCGGGGAAGCCAAGAGACCCAGTACTTC.